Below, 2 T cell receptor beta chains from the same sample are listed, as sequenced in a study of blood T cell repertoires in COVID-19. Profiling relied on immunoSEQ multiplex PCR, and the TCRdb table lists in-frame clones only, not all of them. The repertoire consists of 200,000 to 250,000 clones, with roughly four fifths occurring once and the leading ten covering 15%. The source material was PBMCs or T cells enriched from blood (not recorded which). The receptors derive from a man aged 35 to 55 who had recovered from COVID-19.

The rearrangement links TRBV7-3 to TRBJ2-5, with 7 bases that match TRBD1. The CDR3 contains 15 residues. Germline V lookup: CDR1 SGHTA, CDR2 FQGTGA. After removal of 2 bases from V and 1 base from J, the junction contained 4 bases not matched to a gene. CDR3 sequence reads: CASSLGDRAQETQYF. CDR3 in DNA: TGTGCCAGCAGCTTAGGCGACAGGGCCCAAGAGACCCAGTACTTC.

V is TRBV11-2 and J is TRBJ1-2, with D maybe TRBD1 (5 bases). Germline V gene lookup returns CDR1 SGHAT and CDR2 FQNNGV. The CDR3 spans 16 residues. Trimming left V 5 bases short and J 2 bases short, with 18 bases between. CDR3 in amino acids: CASSQGRDSGNYGYTF. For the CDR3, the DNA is TGTGCCAGCAGCCAAGGCAGGGACTCAGGCAACTATGGCTACACCTTC.